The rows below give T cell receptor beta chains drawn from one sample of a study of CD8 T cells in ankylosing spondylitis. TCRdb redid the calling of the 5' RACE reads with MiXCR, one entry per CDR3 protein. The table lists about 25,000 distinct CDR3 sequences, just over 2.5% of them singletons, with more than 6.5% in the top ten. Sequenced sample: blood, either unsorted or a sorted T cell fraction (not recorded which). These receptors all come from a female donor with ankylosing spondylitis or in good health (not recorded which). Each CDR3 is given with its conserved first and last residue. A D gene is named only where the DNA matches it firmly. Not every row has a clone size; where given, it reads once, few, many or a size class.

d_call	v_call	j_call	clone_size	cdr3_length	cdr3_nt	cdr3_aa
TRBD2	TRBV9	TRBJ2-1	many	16	TGTGCCAGCAGCGTAGTGGGCGGGGGGCCCTACAATGAGCAGTTCTTC	CASSVVGGGPYNEQFF
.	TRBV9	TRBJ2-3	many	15	TGTGCCAGCAGCGTATCGGGGGCCCCCACAGATACGCAGTATTTT	CASSVSGAPTDTQYF
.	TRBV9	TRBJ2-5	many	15	TGTGCCAGCAGCGCAGCACCCAGCCCGCAAGAGACCCAGTACTTC	CASSAAPSPQETQYF
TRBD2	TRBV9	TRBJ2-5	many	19	TGTGCCAGCAGCGTGGAAGGGACAGCTAGCGGGGGCCACCAAGAGACCCAGTACTTC	CASSVEGTASGGHQETQYF
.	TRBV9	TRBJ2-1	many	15	TGTGCCAGCAGCGTCCGGCCGGACAACTACAATGAGCAGTTCTTC	CASSVRPDNYNEQFF
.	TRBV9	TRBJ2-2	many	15	TGTGCCAGCAGCCCCTTAGGGGGTATGACCGGGGAGCTGTTTTTT	CASSPLGGMTGELFF
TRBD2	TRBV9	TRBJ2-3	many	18	TGTGCCAGCAGCACCAGGACTAGCGGGACGAGGGGGACAGATACGCAGTATTTT	CASSTRTSGTRGTDTQYF
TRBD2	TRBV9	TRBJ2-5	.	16	TGTGCCAGCAGCGTAGCTCCTAGCGGGGCCCAAGAGACCCAGTACTTC	CASSVAPSGAQETQYF
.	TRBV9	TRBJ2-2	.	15	TGTGCCAGCAGCCCCCTTGGGGTTGTAACCGGGGAGCTGTTTTTT	CASSPLGVVTGELFF
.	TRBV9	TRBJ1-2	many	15	TGTGCCAGCAGCGTAGAGGAGGGGCGCGGCTATGGCTACACCTTC	CASSVEEGRGYGYTF
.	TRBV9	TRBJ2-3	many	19	TGTGCCAGCAGCGTAGCTACTAGGGTGGCTTTTCCTAGCACAGATACGCAGTATTTT	CASSVATRVAFPSTDTQYF
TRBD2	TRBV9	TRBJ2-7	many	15	TGTGCCAGCAGCGTAAGCAGCGGGGGACCCTACGAGCAGTACTTC	CASSVSSGGPYEQYF
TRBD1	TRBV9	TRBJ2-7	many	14	TGTGCCAGCAGCGAGACAGGGGGCAGGTACGAGCAGTACTTC	CASSETGGRYEQYF
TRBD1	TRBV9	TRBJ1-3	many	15	TGTGCCAGCACCCGGGACAGCTCCTCTGGAAACACCATATATTTT	CASTRDSSSGNTIYF
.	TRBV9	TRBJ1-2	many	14	TGTGCCAGCAGCGTAGGGGGGACTAACTATGGCTACACCTTC	CASSVGGTNYGYTF
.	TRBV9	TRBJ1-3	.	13	TGTGCCAGCAGCGTAGGCCAGAGTAACACCATATATTTT	CASSVGQSNTIYF